This TCR beta chain was sequenced for a study of shared T cell receptors in the human thymus. Data came from immunoSEQ multiplex PCR; TCRdb stores just in-frame clones and leaves some out. The sample lists roughly 500,000 clones, around 78% occurring once. The germline V and J ends were trimmed by 0 bases and 1 base, with 15 bases remaining between them. There are 17 residues in the CDR3. The germline V gene encodes CDR1 SGHVS and CDR2 FNYEAQ. Another study also made use of these data, one on human thymus T cells. Per that study: Donor material was obtained from healthy Finnish infants undergoing corrective surgery for congenital heart defects. Thymus specimens were resections from corrective heart surgery. Thymic and blood repertoires showed apparently biased V and J gene usage. Highly overlapping thymic repertoires among unrelated individuals were reported in related research.

This TCR came from a boy under two years old with a congenital heart defect. Sequencing was carried out using thymocytes. The J gene is TRBJ2-5, the V gene TRBV7-6; D may be TRBD1 (5 bases). The CDR3 protein is CASSLARQTESQETQYF. The CDR3 DNA sequence: TGTGCCAGCAGCTTAGCCCGACAGACGGAATCCCAAGAGACCCAGTACTTC.